Listed here is a single TCR beta chain. Its binding antigen is unknown. Base qualities are missing; no much larger clone stands one base away. The data were taken from a study of cytomegalovirus exposure and HLA in healthy donors (dated by TCRdb to 2015 to 2018). For the study in its entirety: An earlier analysis of about 560 of the donors reported 250 to 300 Gb of sequence data and 95 million to 120 million unique TCR beta sequences obtained from roughly 180 million T cells. An early release that covered some 630 HLA-typed donors contained around 300 gigabases of sequencing data and tens of millions of unique TCR sequences. Of the 398 genotyped donors, about 84% fell in the genetic ancestry cluster associated with self-reported Caucasian donors. The study was designed to test whether signatures of past pathogen exposure could be identified by cataloging public T cell receptors. The study used immunosequencing to profile the T cell repertoires of 666 subjects and linked those repertoires to cytomegalovirus serostatus. Along with the roughly 700-subject first cohort, a separate validation cohort of some 130 different subjects was used. To predict cytomegalovirus infection status, the study brought together high-throughput TCR immunosequencing, statistical association of individual TCRs with disease status, and machine learning. To study patterns of TCR occurrence, a later analysis re-analyzed previously published TCR beta repertoires from 500 to 850 donors and added high-resolution HLA genotyping. In the later analysis, no new phenotypic data were used to find candidate immune exposures; instead, reliance was placed on TCR beta sequences and their occurrence across donors. To decide whether each TCR beta V gene segment behaved as functional or pseudogenic, an earlier analysis of fewer than 750 of the donors relied on high-throughput TCR beta sequencing. Donor age, sex, ethnicity and CMV serostatus were collected together with the repertoire data. A later genetic analysis took genome-wide SNP genotypes for about 55% of the roughly 670 donors and used that subset as a discovery cohort. Every discovery cohort repertoire had been produced on one sequencing platform. Both class I and class II loci were covered by HLA typing, at four-digit resolution. Typing coverage varied by locus: roughly 629-630 donors for A, B, C, DRB1 and DQB1; about 520 for DQA1; about 590 for DPA1; 450 to 480 for DPB1. A few DR-DQ haplotypes were treated as single units for association and clustering because of strong linkage in the cohort. Among some 410 genotyped donors of the cohort, an average of approximately 240,000 unique TCR beta nucleotide sequences were sequenced per donor, roughly 20% of them non-productive. What the work shows at the level of the full study, not this receptor alone: A further reported finding was that TCR beta sequences accurately predicted the HLA-A and HLA-B alleles for most subjects in the first cohort. Across donors, most TCR sequences were observed very rarely, whereas some public TCRs were present in many individuals. A few of the identified cytomegalovirus-associated TCR beta chains were confirmed in vitro to be specific for cytomegalovirus antigens. Linkage disequilibrium might explain the correlated functional status among segregating V segments, but an unknown experimental factor could not be excluded. Cytomegalovirus status was reported to be diagnosed by the classifier with high specificity and sensitivity in both the original and validation cohorts. Immune exposure information for the cohort was limited to CMV serostatus. A total of around 150 TCR beta chains were listed by the study as associated with cytomegalovirus. Roughly uniform sequencing depth across donors was assumed in presence/absence analyses, although this assumption may not hold. In a later analysis, several top co-occurrence clusters were reported to appear linked to parvovirus B19, influenza, CMV and Epstein-Barr virus. Compared with equally common non-associated chains, HLA-associated TCR beta chains in a later analysis were more clonally expanded and had lower generation probabilities. The earlier analysis of approximately 540 of the donors excluded some 15 rarely observed V segments, including chromosome 9 orphons, because counts were too low. In a later analysis, the rate of TCR association differed among HLA loci, with DRB1 alleles having the most associated TCRs and HLA-C alleles having the fewest. Some IMGT-functional V segments, including TRBV6-2 and TRBV6-3, could not be distinguished by the 87-base-pair reads and were therefore excluded. V-gene and J-gene trimming of TCR beta chains was associated with a missense DCLRE1C variant in a later genetic analysis, and the association was replicated in an independent cohort. When HLA alleles, especially DR and DQ, strongly co-occurred, attributing TCR associations to individual alleles was difficult. In an earlier analysis of more than 500 of the donors, most TCR beta V segments appeared in productive rearrangements about 87% or about 30% of the time, broadly matching IMGT annotations. Specific HLA alleles were associated with over 15,000 TCR beta sequences at a false discovery rate of 0.05 in a later analysis. Because some donors lacked HLA typing at each locus, the association tests relied only on the typed subset. In this cohort, only TCR beta chains were sequenced, and detectable features were limited by the absence of alpha or paired-chain data. The authors suggested that the approach could potentially be extended to other disease states and immunological phenotypes. In a later genetic analysis, fewer N-insertions in productive TCRs were reported among donors in an Asian-associated ancestry cluster than the roughly 700-donor mean. A cluster of highly shared sequence variants was judged likely to represent a technical artifact of the sequencing pipeline. Most CMV-associated TCR beta chains appeared to be HLA-restricted in a later analysis, and the HLA associations seemed to be driven largely by CMV exposure.

Receptors were amplified or captured by the immunoSEQ multiplex PCR assay. The multiplex PCR relied on a mix of 60 forward primers for TCR Vbeta segments and 13 reverse primers for TCR Jbeta segments. A multiplex PCR assay on genomic DNA amplified the CDR3 region of rearranged TCR beta genes. The amplified TCR beta libraries were sequenced on the Illumina HiSeq System as 87-base-pair reads. Processing in the source paper ran as follows. Across the 500 to 700 repertoires, a later analysis counted roughly 84 million unique TCR beta chains, approximately 10 million of which were shared by at least two donors. To remove PCR and sequencing errors, raw reads were error-corrected and collapsed into unique sequences using a nearest-neighbor algorithm that merged closely related sequences. To assign V, D and J gene segments, CDR3 sequences were aligned to IMGT reference sequences. Each retained sequence needed at least a six-nucleotide match to both a V gene segment and a J gene segment. Rearrangements were called productive when the CDR3 lacked stop codons and stayed in frame with V and J; all others were non-productive. CDR3 was defined according to IMGT convention as the region running from the second conserved V-encoded cysteine to the conserved J-encoded phenylalanine. In an earlier analysis of around 570 of the donors, sequences lacking an unambiguous match to a single V gene segment were excluded. An earlier analysis of a few hundred of the donors classified V segments as functional when productive rearrangements were above 56.7% and as segregating when the standard deviation between donors was above 5%. To diagnose cytomegalovirus status from the catalog of TCR beta chain sequences, a statistical classification framework was built. In a later analysis, V and J genes were assigned by comparing TCR nucleotide sequences against IMGT/GENE-DB human TR gene sequences. In a later analysis, CDR3 sequences and most-parsimonious VDJ recombination scenarios were assigned using the TCRdist pipeline. In a later analysis, each TCR beta chain was defined by its CDR3 amino acid sequence together with its V-gene family, and reads without a unique V-gene family were excluded. To address suspected cross-contamination and a sequencing artifact, a later analysis removed 550 to 750 highly shared, low-generation-probability nucleotide sequences. For each public chain, a later analysis derived a clonal expansion index from normalized ranks of inferred template counts within each repertoire. Generation probabilities in a later analysis came from a VDJ recombination model fitted to out-of-frame rearrangements, and those results were checked against IGoR. A later analysis scored TCR-TCR, TCR-HLA and TCR-CMV co-occurrence with hypergeometric tests, applying a repertoire-size bias correction to TCR pairs. In a later analysis, false discovery rates were estimated by permuting HLA or CMV assignments 20 times. In a later analysis, co-occurring TCRs were grouped with DBSCAN, and TCRdist sequence similarity was added when clustering was performed within HLA-allele-positive subsets. Repertoires with fewer than 30,000 or more than 120,000 public chains, plus five repertoires with anomalous nucleotide sharing, were excluded from co-occurrence clustering. The source is immuneACCESS, and TCRdb retained only in-frame sequences with V and J called. Part of the clones is not carried over; for the studies checked, unresolved V genes explain less than half of this, and the remainder is unexplained. The V and J calls and clone size come from that table; D and trimming were worked out from the DNA. The sample yields about 220,000 clones; over 70% were counted once. 0.71% of the sample lies in the top ten.

From cysteine to phenylalanine, the CDR3 is 12 amino acids long. Only the CDR3 region is kept as DNA, spanning 36 bases read in frame from base 1. CDR1 is given as SNHLY and CDR2 as FYNNEI, both from the germline V gene. The trim is 6 bases for V and 1 base for J, with a gap of 7 bases between the germline ends. The cohort comprised approximately 700 healthy bone marrow donors. At the time of sampling, every cohort member was nominally healthy, though immune exposures that went unrecorded were likely present. The donor tested CMV seronegative and was one of the 352 seronegative cohort members. Every donor gave a peripheral blood sample, and the peripheral blood mononuclear cells from that sample were used for TCR beta sequencing. Genomic DNA extraction from the blood cell samples was performed with the Qiagen DNeasy Blood Extraction Kit.

In this chain, TRBV2 is recombined with TRBJ2-7; the D gene cannot be resolved reliably. This receptor was identified in a boy between 2 and 15 years old in good health and CMV-seronegative. The sample consisted of PBMCs. The CDR3 sequence is CASSPTSYEQYF. At the DNA level, the sequence is TGTGCCAGCAGCCCCACTTCCTACGAGCAGTACTTC.